Detailed here is one T cell receptor (beta chain). Antigen specificity is unknown. This specimen belongs to a study of STAT5B mutations in CD4+ large granular lymphocyte leukemia. Study-level findings and limits: Main leukemic clonotypes were patient-specific, but about 26% appeared at low frequency elsewhere.

TCRdb's copy holds only in-frame clones and misses some; the assay was immunoSEQ multiplex PCR. This sample has almost 30,000 clones; 79% occur once, and the top ten carry 5.5% to 8%. The specimen was CD4+ T cells from blood buffy coats. The sequence was collected from a human donor in good health.

The CDR3, as DNA: TGTGCCAGCAGCTTCGGCCGGGACGGTAATGAAAAACTGTTTTTT. Its translation: CASSFGRDGNEKLFF. The gene calls are TRBV5-8 and TRBJ1-4; possible D gene TRBD1, 5 bases. With 2 bases removed from V and 4 bases from J, the gap between germline ends came to 12 bases. Germline loops: CDR1 SGHTS, CDR2 YDEGEE. This CDR3 has 15 amino acids.